This section outlines one T cell receptor beta chain sequence together with its context. The germline V gene encodes CDR1 SGHRS and CDR2 YFSETQ. This CDR3 has 15 residues. Trimming cost V 4 bases and J 7 bases, with 17 bases left between them. Study processing details: Cell counts per sample came from amplifying reference gene primers. The repertoire was sequenced with immunoSEQ multiplex PCR; TCRdb's copy has only in-frame clones and lacks some. The V and J calls and clone size were taken over from that table, and D and trimming were inferred from the DNA. Of about 100,000 clones listed, 65% to 90% were seen once; the top ten hold roughly 2.6%. The record originates from a study of blood T cell repertoires in COVID-19.

The chain has TRBV5-1 and TRBJ1-4, with TRBD1 as a possible D gene (6 bases). This clonotype was obtained from a woman between 45 and 60 years old who had recovered from COVID-19. The sample comprised PBMCs or T cells enriched from blood (not recorded which). This chain's CDR3 is CASSTSGHLPEKLFF. As DNA, the CDR3 is TGCGCCAGCAGCACTTCGGGACACTTACCTGAAAAACTGTTTTTT.